Listed below are T cell receptor beta chains from one sample, sequenced in a study of blood T cell repertoires in COVID-19. Sequencing was performed with immunoSEQ multiplex PCR; in TCRdb, only in-frame clones are kept and a portion is missing. The table includes fewer than 250,000 clones, 82% detected once. What was sequenced was peripheral blood. The source of these receptors is a woman aged 60-75 years with COVID-19, enrolled during active disease. Each CDR3 is given with its conserved first and last residue. The order of the fields is J gene, V gene, CDR3 protein.

j_call: TRBJ2-1; v_call: TRBV3-1/TRBV3-2; cdr3_aa: CASSQNWGSTKKNEQFF
j_call: TRBJ1-5; v_call: TRBV7-4; cdr3_aa: CASSLDRYRGWHQPQHF
j_call: TRBJ2-3; v_call: TRBV7-3; cdr3_aa: CASSLIPGSGSTDTQYF
j_call: TRBJ1-4; v_call: TRBV10-3; cdr3_aa: CAISESGQGTNEKLFF
j_call: TRBJ2-1; v_call: TRBV20-1; cdr3_aa: CSASAGRAYNEQFF
j_call: TRBJ2-2; v_call: TRBV11-2; cdr3_aa: CASSFGTGYSGELFF
j_call: TRBJ2-2; v_call: TRBV11-3; cdr3_aa: CASSPLAGENTGELFF
j_call: TRBJ2-7; v_call: TRBV7-8; cdr3_aa: CASSLLAGAYEQYF
j_call: TRBJ1-2; v_call: TRBV5-1; cdr3_aa: CASSLPGQGIYGYTF
j_call: TRBJ1-6; v_call: TRBV28; cdr3_aa: CASSLAPTGMYNSPLHF
j_call: TRBJ2-1; v_call: TRBV5-1; cdr3_aa: CASSLSWSNNEQFF
j_call: TRBJ2-4; v_call: TRBV6-5; cdr3_aa: CASTSTAHRDIQYF
j_call: TRBJ2-2; v_call: TRBV9; cdr3_aa: CASRPGQGSTGELFF
j_call: TRBJ1-1; v_call: TRBV6-4; cdr3_aa: CASSASANTEAFF
j_call: TRBJ2-7; v_call: TRBV6-1; cdr3_aa: CASSFETGGLYEQYF
j_call: TRBJ1-3; v_call: TRBV29-1; cdr3_aa: CSVAPGRGPGNTIYF
j_call: TRBJ2-3; v_call: TRBV19; cdr3_aa: CASSIFGDGGDTQYF
j_call: TRBJ2-1; v_call: TRBV10-3; cdr3_aa: CAISGDSGGPYNEQFF
j_call: TRBJ2-4; v_call: TRBV13; cdr3_aa: CASSLTGGVANIQYF
j_call: TRBJ2-3; v_call: TRBV28; cdr3_aa: CASSLPSGRARTQYF
j_call: TRBJ1-1; v_call: TRBV11-2; cdr3_aa: CASSLEVRGVSTEAFF
j_call: TRBJ2-7; v_call: TRBV7-2; cdr3_aa: CASSLVGSLVTAYEQYF
j_call: TRBJ2-1; v_call: TRBV21-1; cdr3_aa: CASSRGASGRKDEQFF
j_call: TRBJ1-1; v_call: TRBV6-5; cdr3_aa: CASKRGVNTEAFF
j_call: TRBJ1-2; v_call: TRBV5-4; cdr3_aa: CASSPGQGPTGRGYTF
j_call: TRBJ2-2; v_call: TRBV24-1; cdr3_aa: CATRGLANTGELFF
j_call: TRBJ2-5; v_call: TRBV3-1/TRBV3-2; cdr3_aa: CASSRRWRKETQYF
j_call: TRBJ2-5; v_call: TRBV2; cdr3_aa: CASKRGGETQYF
j_call: TRBJ2-3; v_call: TRBV28; cdr3_aa: CASNELLGADTQYF
j_call: TRBJ2-7; v_call: TRBV5-8; cdr3_aa: CASSLVRLVTSYEQYF
j_call: TRBJ1-4; v_call: TRBV28; cdr3_aa: CASSFLSGKLFF
j_call: TRBJ2-3; v_call: TRBV5-1; cdr3_aa: CASSLQRERPDTQYF
j_call: TRBJ2-2; v_call: TRBV6-2/TRBV6-3; cdr3_aa: CASSYEVAGGPTGELFF
j_call: TRBJ2-7; v_call: TRBV12-3/TRBV12-4; cdr3_aa: CASTHRVPYEQYF
j_call: TRBJ2-1; v_call: TRBV19; cdr3_aa: CASTSGGTGLNYNEQFF
j_call: TRBJ2-7; v_call: TRBV3-1/TRBV3-2; cdr3_aa: CASSQRNLDRPSYEQYF
j_call: TRBJ2-2; v_call: TRBV7-2; cdr3_aa: CASRVRTGGPLAGELFF
j_call: TRBJ2-2; v_call: TRBV7-9; cdr3_aa: CASSLAAKNTGELFF
j_call: TRBJ1-5; v_call: TRBV5-1; cdr3_aa: CASRSDRGDDPQHF
j_call: TRBJ2-1; v_call: TRBV11-1; cdr3_aa: CASSLDRGFNEQFF
j_call: TRBJ2-7; v_call: TRBV6-1; cdr3_aa: CASSEIDGIVGYEQYF
j_call: TRBJ1-3; v_call: TRBV3-1/TRBV3-2; cdr3_aa: CASSQGRAGNTIYF
j_call: TRBJ2-4; v_call: TRBV7-2; cdr3_aa: CASSPTENIQYF
j_call: TRBJ2-1; v_call: TRBV6-6; cdr3_aa: CASSRSRLAGGVNEQFF
j_call: TRBJ1-2; v_call: TRBV19; cdr3_aa: CASSVGTPNYGYTF
j_call: TRBJ2-6; v_call: TRBV19; cdr3_aa: CASSAQSGTLGGANVLTF
j_call: TRBJ2-1; v_call: TRBV7-2; cdr3_aa: CASITRGGGVGEQFF
j_call: TRBJ1-6; v_call: TRBV7-9; cdr3_aa: CASSLASHRNSPLHF
j_call: TRBJ2-7; v_call: TRBV1; cdr3_aa: CTSSQDGASGIGREQYF
j_call: TRBJ1-1; v_call: TRBV18; cdr3_aa: CASSPLTEAFF
j_call: TRBJ2-1; v_call: TRBV5-4; cdr3_aa: CASSEVAGVNEQFF
j_call: TRBJ2-2; v_call: TRBV29-1; cdr3_aa: CSVEDTGRGTGELFF
j_call: TRBJ1-5; v_call: TRBV2; cdr3_aa: CASSDRDYSNQPQHF
j_call: TRBJ2-1; v_call: TRBV5-8; cdr3_aa: CASSLLGRGSYNEQLF
j_call: TRBJ2-4; v_call: TRBV27; cdr3_aa: CASSSEEEKNIQYF
j_call: TRBJ1-4; v_call: TRBV6-5; cdr3_aa: CASSHSYRGTNEKLFF
j_call: TRBJ1-5; v_call: TRBV19; cdr3_aa: CASRTRQEYSNQPQHF